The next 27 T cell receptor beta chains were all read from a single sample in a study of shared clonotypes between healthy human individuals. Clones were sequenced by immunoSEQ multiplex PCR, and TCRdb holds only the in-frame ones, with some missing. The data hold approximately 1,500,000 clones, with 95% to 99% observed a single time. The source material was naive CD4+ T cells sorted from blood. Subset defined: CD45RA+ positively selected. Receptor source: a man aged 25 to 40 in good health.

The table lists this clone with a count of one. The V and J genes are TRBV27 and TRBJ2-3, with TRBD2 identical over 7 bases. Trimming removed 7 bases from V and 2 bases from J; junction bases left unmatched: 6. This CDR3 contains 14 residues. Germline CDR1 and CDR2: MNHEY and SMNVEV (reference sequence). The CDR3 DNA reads TGTGCCAGCAATCAGCGGGGATTCACAGATACGCAGTATTTT. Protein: CASNQRGFTDTQYF.

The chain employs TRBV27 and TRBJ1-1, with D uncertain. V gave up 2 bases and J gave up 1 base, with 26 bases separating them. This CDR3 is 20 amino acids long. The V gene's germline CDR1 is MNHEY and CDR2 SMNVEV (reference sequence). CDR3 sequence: CASSLISSPERPKSNTEAFF. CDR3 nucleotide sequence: TGTGCCAGCAGTTTAATCTCCTCGCCCGAGAGACCGAAATCGAACACTGAAGCTTTCTTT.

The CDR3 protein is CASSKGPYRGTDYTLAKNIQYF. The CDR3 bases are TGTGCCAGCAGCAAAGGTCCCTATCGGGGGACAGACTATACACTAGCCAAAAACATTCAGTACTTC. The chain has TRBV21-1 and TRBJ2-4; the tabulated D call, TRBD1, remains unverified against the DNA. TRBV21-1 is flagged as a pseudogene. The CDR3 spans 22 residues.

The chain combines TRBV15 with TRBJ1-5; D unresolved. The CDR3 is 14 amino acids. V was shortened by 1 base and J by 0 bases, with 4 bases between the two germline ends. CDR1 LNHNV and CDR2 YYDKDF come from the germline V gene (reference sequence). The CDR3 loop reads CATSRGDSNQPQHF. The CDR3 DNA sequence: TGTGCCACCAGCAGAGGGGATAGCAATCAGCCCCAGCATTTT.

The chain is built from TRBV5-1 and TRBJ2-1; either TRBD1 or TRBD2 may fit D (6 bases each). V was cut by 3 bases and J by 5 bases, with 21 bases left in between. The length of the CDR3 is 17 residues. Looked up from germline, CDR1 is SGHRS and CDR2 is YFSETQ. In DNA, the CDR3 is TGCGCCAGCAGCTGGACTCCGACTAGTCAGGGGAACAATGAGCAGTTCTTC. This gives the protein CASSWTPTSQGNNEQFF.

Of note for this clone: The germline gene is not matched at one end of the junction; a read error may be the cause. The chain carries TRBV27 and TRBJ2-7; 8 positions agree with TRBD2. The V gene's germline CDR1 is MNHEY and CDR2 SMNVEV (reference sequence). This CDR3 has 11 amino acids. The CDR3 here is CASSFGGRPFF. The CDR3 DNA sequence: TGTGCCAGCAGTTTCGGCGGGAGGCCGTTCTTC.

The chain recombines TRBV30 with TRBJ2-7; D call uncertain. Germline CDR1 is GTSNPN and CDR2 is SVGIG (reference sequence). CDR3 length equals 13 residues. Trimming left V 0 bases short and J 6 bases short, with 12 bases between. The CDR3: CAWSVALGSEQYF. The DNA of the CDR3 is TGTGCCTGGAGTGTAGCGTTGGGATCCGAGCAGTACTTC.

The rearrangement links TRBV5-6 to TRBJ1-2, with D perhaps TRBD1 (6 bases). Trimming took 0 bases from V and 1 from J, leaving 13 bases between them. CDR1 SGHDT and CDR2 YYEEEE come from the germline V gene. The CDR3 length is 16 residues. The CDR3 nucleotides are TGTGCCAGCAGCTTGGGGTACAGGGCGCTTAACTATGGCTACACCTTC. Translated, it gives CASSLGYRALNYGYTF.

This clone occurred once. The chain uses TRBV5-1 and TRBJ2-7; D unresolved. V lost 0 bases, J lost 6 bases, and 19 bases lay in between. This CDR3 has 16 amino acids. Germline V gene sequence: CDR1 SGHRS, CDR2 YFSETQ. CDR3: CASSLEVVGRLSEQYF. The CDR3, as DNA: TGCGCCAGCAGCTTGGAAGTTGTTGGGCGTTTAAGCGAGCAGTACTTC.

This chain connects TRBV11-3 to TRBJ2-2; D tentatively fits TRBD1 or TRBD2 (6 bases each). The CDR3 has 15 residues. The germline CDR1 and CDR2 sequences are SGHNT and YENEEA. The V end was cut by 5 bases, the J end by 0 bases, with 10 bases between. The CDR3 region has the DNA TGTGCCAGCAGCGGGGGCGGGACGAACACCGGGGAGCTGTTTTTT. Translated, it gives CASSGGGTNTGELFF.

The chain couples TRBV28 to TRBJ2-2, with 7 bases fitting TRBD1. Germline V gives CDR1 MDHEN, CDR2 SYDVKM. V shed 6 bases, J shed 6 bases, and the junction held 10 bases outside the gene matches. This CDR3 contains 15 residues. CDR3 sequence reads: CASRTPGQLAGELFF. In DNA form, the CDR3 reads TGTGCCAGCAGAACTCCGGGACAGTTAGCCGGGGAGCTGTTTTTT. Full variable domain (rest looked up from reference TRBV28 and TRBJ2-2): DVKVTQSSRYLVKRTGEKVFLECVQDMDHENMFWYRQDPGLGLRLIYFSYDVKMKEKGDIPEGYSVSREKKERFSLILESASTNQTSMYLCASRTPGQLAGELFFGEGSRLTVL.

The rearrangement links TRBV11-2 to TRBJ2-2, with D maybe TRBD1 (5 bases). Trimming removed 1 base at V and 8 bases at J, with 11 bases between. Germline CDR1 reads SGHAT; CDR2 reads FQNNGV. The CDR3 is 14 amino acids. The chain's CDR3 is CASSLAGLLGELFF. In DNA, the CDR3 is TGTGCCAGCAGCTTAGCAGGGTTGTTAGGGGAGCTGTTTTTT.

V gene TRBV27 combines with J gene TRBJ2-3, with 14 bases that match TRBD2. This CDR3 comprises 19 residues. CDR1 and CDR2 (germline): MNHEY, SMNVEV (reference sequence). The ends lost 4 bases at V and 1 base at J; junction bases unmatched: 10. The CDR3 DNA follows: TGTGCCAGCAGTTACCTCGGACTAGCGGGAGGTCTGGGCACAGATACGCAGTATTTT. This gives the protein CASSYLGLAGGLGTDTQYF.

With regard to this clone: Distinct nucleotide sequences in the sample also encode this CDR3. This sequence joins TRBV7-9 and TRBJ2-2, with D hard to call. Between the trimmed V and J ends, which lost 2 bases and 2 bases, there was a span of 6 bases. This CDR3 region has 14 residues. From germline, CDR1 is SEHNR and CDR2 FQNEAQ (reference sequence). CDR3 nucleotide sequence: TGTGCCAGCAGCTTACTTGGAAACACCGGGGAGCTGTTTTTT. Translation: CASSLLGNTGELFF.

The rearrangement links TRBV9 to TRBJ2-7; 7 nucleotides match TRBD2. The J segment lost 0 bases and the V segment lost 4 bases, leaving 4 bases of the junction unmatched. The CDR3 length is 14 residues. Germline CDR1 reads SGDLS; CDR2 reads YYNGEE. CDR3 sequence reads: CASSLTSRSYEQYF. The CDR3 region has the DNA TGTGCCAGCAGCCTGACTAGCCGCTCCTACGAGCAGTACTTC. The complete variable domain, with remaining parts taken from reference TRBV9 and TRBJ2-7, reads DSGVTQTPKHLITATGQRVTLRCSPRSGDLSVYWYQQSLDQGLQFLIQYYNGEERAKGNILERFSAQQFPDLHSELNLSSLELGDSALYFCASSLTSRSYEQYFGPGTRLTVT.

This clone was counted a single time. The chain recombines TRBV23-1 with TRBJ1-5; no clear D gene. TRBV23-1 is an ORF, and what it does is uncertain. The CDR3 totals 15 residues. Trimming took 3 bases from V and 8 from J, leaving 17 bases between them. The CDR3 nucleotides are TGCGCCAGCAGTCACTTCGGGAAGGGTGGAAAGCCCCAGCATTTT. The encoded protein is CASSHFGKGGKPQHF.

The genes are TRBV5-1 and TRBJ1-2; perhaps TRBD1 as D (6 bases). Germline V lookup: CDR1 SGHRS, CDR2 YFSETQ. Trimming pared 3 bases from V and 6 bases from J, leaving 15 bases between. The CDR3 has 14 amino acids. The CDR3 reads CASSSRTGADGYTF. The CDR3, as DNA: TGCGCCAGCAGCTCCCGTACGGGGGCCGATGGCTACACCTTC.

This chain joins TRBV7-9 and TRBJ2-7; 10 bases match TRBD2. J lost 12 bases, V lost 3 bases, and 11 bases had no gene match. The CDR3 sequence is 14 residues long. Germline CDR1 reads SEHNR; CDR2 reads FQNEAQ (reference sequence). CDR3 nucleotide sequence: TGTGCCAGCAGCTTCGAGACTAGCGGGTCCCGTCCGTACTTC. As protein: CASSFETSGSRPYF. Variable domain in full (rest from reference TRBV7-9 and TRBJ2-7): DTGVSQNPRHKITKRGQNVTFRCDPISEHNRLYWYRQTLGQGPEFLTYFQNEAQLEKSRLLSDRFSAERPKGSFSTLEIQRTEQGDSAMYLCASSFETSGSRPYFGPGTRLTVT.

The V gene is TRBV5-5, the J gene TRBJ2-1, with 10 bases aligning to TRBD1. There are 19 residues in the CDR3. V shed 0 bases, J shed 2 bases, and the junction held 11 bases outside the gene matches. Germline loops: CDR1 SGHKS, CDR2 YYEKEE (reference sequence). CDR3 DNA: TGTGCCAGCAGCTTGGCCGGAATACCGGGACAGGGGCCCTACAATGAGCAGTTCTTC. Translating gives CASSLAGIPGQGPYNEQFF. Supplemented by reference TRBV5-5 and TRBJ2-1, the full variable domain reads DAGVTQSPTHLIKTRGQQVTLRCSPISGHKSVSWYQQVLGQGPQFIFQYYEKEERGRGNFPDRFSARQFPNYSSELNVNALLLGDSALYLCASSLAGIPGQGPYNEQFFGPGTRLTVL.

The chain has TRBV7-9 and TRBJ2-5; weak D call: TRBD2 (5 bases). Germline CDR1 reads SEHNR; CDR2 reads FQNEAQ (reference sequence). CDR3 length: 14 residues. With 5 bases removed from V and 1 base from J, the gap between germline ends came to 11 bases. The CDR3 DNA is TGTGCCAGCAGCATGTGGACTGGCCAAGAGACCCAGTACTTC. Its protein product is CASSMWTGQETQYF.

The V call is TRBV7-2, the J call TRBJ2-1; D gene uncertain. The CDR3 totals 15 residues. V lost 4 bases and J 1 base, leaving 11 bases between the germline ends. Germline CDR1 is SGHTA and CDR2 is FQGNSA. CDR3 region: CASSYDLPSYNEQFF. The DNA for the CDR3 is TGTGCCAGCAGCTACGACCTTCCGTCCTACAATGAGCAGTTCTTC.

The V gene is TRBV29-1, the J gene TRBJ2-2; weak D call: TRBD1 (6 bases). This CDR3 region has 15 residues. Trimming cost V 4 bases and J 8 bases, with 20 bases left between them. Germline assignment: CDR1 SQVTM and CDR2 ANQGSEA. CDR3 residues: CSVVQGSPTMGELFF. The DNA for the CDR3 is TGCAGCGTTGTACAGGGTTCCCCAACTATGGGGGAGCTGTTTTTT.

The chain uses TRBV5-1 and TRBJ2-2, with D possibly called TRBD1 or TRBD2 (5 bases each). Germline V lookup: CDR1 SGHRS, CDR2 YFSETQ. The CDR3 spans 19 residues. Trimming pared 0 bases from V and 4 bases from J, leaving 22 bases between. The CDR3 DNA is TGCGCCAGCAGCTTGGTAGTTAGACGATCCGGGGCGGCCACCGGGGAGCTGTTTTTT. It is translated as CASSLVVRRSGAATGELFF.

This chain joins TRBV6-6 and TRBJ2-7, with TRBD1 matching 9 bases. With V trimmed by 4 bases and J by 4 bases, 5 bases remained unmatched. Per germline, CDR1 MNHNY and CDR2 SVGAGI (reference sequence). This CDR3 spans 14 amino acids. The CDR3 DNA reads TGTGCCAGCAGTTTAGTGACAGGGGGGTACGAGCAGTACTTC. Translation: CASSLVTGGYEQYF.

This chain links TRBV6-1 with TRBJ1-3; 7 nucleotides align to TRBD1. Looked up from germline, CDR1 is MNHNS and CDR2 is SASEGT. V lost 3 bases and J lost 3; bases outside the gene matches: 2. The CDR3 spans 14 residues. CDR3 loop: CASSEPGGGNTIYF. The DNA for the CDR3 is TGTGCCAGCAGTGAGCCAGGGGGTGGAAACACCATATATTTT.

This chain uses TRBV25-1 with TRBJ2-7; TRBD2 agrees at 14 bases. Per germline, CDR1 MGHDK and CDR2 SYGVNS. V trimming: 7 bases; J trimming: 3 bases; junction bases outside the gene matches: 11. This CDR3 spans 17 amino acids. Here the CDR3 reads CASTGTPGTSGSYEQYF. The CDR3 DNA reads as TGTGCCAGCACCGGGACACCAGGGACTAGCGGGAGCTACGAGCAGTACTTC.

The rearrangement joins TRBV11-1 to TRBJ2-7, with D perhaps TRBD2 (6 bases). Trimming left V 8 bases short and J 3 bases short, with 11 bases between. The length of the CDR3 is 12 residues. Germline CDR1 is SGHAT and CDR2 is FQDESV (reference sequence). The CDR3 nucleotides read TGTGCCAGCGGGAGGACTAACTACGAGCAGTACTTC. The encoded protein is CASGRTNYEQYF.